The 24 T cell receptor beta chains listed next were all sequenced from one sample in a study of CD8 T cells in ankylosing spondylitis. Points from the study as a whole: Among TCR beta sequences, a motif of eight or nine highly homologous variants appeared characteristic of ankylosing spondylitis blood.

TCRdb processed the 5' RACE reads anew with MiXCR; each CDR3 protein has one entry. The sample has roughly 490,000 distinct CDR3 sequences; approximately 5.3% are singletons. These receptors' targets are unknown. The sample was blood, either unsorted or a sorted T cell fraction (not recorded which). The source of these receptors is a male donor with ankylosing spondylitis.

In its sample, this clonotype was seen many times. The V gene is TRBV28, the J gene TRBJ2-1; D call uncertain. Germline V gene data show CDR1 as MDHEN and CDR2 as SYDVKM. The ends were cut back, 8 bases at V and 8 bases at J, with 13 bases in the middle. CDR3 length: 12 amino acids. The CDR3 region is CASRLPPYEQFF. Written as DNA, the CDR3 is TGTGCCAGCCGTCTCCCGCCGTATGAGCAGTTCTTC. The full variable domain, completed using reference TRBV28 and TRBJ2-1, is DVKVTQSSRYLVKRTGEKVFLECVQDMDHENMFWYRQDPGLGLRLIYFSYDVKMKEKGDIPEGYSVSREKKERFSLILESASTNQTSMYLCASRLPPYEQFFGPGTRLTVL.

This clonotype appeared many times. The gene calls are TRBV29-1 and TRBJ2-3; unclear D gene. This CDR3 is 13 amino acids long. V shed 6 bases and J shed 1 base, with 11 bases lying between them. Germline assignment: CDR1 SQVTM and CDR2 ANQGSEA. Here the CDR3 DNA reads TGCAGCGTGCGTAGGGCGGGCACAGATACGCAGTATTTT. Encoded protein: CSVRRAGTDTQYF.

The chain combines TRBV10-1 with TRBJ2-1; 8 bases are shared with TRBD2. Germline lookup yields CDR1 WNHNN and CDR2 SYGVQD (reference sequence). V lost 1 base, J lost 3 bases, and 2 bases stayed unmatched. This CDR3 region has 15 residues. The CDR3 bases are TGCGCCAGCAGTGAGTTTACTAGCGGCTACAATGAGCAGTTCTTC. Residues: CASSEFTSGYNEQFF.

At least ten counts were recorded for this clonotype. The chain joins TRBV5-1 to TRBJ2-3; D unclear. The CDR3 runs to 13 residues. Germline V gives CDR1 SGHRS, CDR2 YFSETQ. V lost 4 bases and J 6 bases, leaving 12 bases between the germline ends. DNA of the CDR3: TGCGCCAGCAGCCAAGAAGGACCCGATACGCAGTATTTT. This translates into CASSQEGPDTQYF.

This clonotype was seen repeatedly, ten times or more. In DNA form, the CDR3 reads TGCAGCGTCAGGACAGGCAAAAACTATGGCTACACCTTC. Its translation is CSVRTGKNYGYTF. The J gene is TRBJ1-2, the V gene TRBV29-1, with TRBD1 matching 7 bases. The CDR3 is 13 residues long. The V and J ends lost 6 bases and 2 bases, in that order; junction bases with no gene match: 6. CDR1 and CDR2 from the germline V gene are SQVTM and ANQGSEA.

This clonotype was detected ten times or more. The CDR3 nucleotides are TGTGCCAGCAGTCGGGACGCCTGGACCGGGGAGCTGTTTTTT. It encodes CASSRDAWTGELFF. The V and J genes are TRBV6-1 and TRBJ2-2; D possibly uses TRBD1 or TRBD2 (5 bases each). The germline CDR1 and CDR2 sequences are MNHNS and SASEGT. The CDR3 extends over 14 amino acids. The V end lost 5 bases, the J end lost 5 bases, and 12 bases lay between the germline ends.

There are many counts of this clonotype. The J gene is TRBJ2-3, the V gene TRBV5-1; 7 bases map to TRBD1. The CDR3 length is 16 residues. From germline, CDR1 is SGHRS and CDR2 YFSETQ. The J segment lost 3 bases and the V segment lost 2 bases, leaving 9 bases of the junction unmatched. The CDR3 protein is CASSLPGGGETDTQYF. The CDR3 coding sequence is TGCGCCAGCAGCTTACCAGGGGGTGGTGAAACAGATACGCAGTATTTT.

This clonotype was seen at least ten times. CDR3 coding DNA: TGCGCCAGCAGCCAAGAACCGGGACAGGAGGCCGGGGAGCTGTTTTTT. Protein sequence: CASSQEPGQEAGELFF. The V call is TRBV4-3, the J call TRBJ2-2, with 8 bases matching TRBD1. Germline-derived CDR1 and CDR2 are LGHNA and YSLEER. This CDR3 comprises 16 residues. V dropped 0 bases and J dropped 6; count of bases not matched to a gene: 6.

This clonotype was counted ten times or more. V usage is TRBV18 and J usage is TRBJ1-5, with D possibly matching TRBD1 (5 bases). V lost 6 bases to trimming and J lost 4 bases, with 16 bases between them. The CDR3 consists of 15 residues. CDR1 is KGHSH, CDR2 LQKENI, per germline. The CDR3: CASSRSGDFNQPQHF. The CDR3 DNA reads as TGTGCCAGCTCGCGTTCTGGGGACTTTAATCAGCCCCAGCATTTT. Drawing the rest from reference TRBV18 and TRBJ1-5, the complete variable domain is NAGVMQNPRHLVRRRGQEARLRCSPMKGHSHVYWYRQLPEEGLKFMVYLQKENIIDESGMPKERFSAEFPKEGPSILRIQQVVRGDSAAYFCASSRSGDFNQPQHFGDGTRLSIL.

This clonotype was observed a few times. The chain employs TRBV4-1 and TRBJ1-5, with 10 bases identical to TRBD1. The ends lost 0 bases at V and 4 bases at J; junction bases unmatched: 3. The CDR3 is 16 amino acids. Germline V CDR1 and CDR2: MGHRA, YSYEKL. The CDR3 reads CASSQDKDRGNQPQHF. The CDR3 DNA reads TGCGCCAGCAGCCAAGATAAGGACAGGGGGAATCAGCCCCAGCATTTT.

This clonotype was observed many times. The rearrangement links TRBV27 to TRBJ1-2; D not resolved. The germline V gene encodes CDR1 MNHEY and CDR2 SMNVEV (reference sequence). Trimming took off 5 bases at V and 4 bases at J, with 11 bases between the two ends. The CDR3 loop spans 13 amino acids. CDR3 sequence reads: CASSKDWSYGYTF. In nucleotides, the CDR3 is TGTGCCAGCAGTAAGGACTGGAGCTATGGCTACACCTTC.

This clonotype was counted at least ten times. This rearrangement joins TRBV27 to TRBJ1-5; TRBD1 is a possible D gene (5 bases). V lost 4 bases and J 1 base, leaving 11 bases between the germline ends. CDR3 length equals 15 residues. CDR1 is MNHEY and CDR2 is SMNVEV in the germline V gene (reference sequence). The CDR3 DNA reads TGTGCCAGCAGTTCAGCGGGGGTAAGCAATCAGCCCCAGCATTTT. Protein sequence: CASSSAGVSNQPQHF.

This clonotype was observed at least ten times. The V gene is TRBV27, the J gene TRBJ2-1, with TRBD2 matching 8 bases. The germline V gene encodes CDR1 MNHEY and CDR2 SMNVEV (reference sequence). J lost 3 bases, V lost 3 bases, and 7 bases had no gene match. CDR3 length: 16 residues. The CDR3 DNA sequence: TGTGCCAGCAGTTTCCCCGCCAGCGGGAGCTACAATGAGCAGTTCTTC. Its protein is CASSFPASGSYNEQFF.

At least ten counts were recorded for this clonotype. The chain combines TRBV4-3 with TRBJ2-7, with TRBD2 identical over 11 bases. The CDR3 totals 14 residues. V shed 2 bases, J shed 3 bases, and the junction held 0 bases outside the gene matches. Germline V lookup: CDR1 LGHNA, CDR2 YSLEER. CDR3 DNA sequence: TGCGCCAGCAGCCAAACTAGCGGGGGCTACGAGCAGTACTTC. This gives the protein CASSQTSGGYEQYF.

The sample holds many counts of this clonotype. The rearrangement links TRBV4-2 to TRBJ2-3; the D gene is possibly TRBD2 (5 bases). Germline-derived CDR1 and CDR2 are LGHNA and YNFKEQ. The CDR3 contains 16 residues. V shed 6 bases and J shed 2 bases, with 18 bases lying between them. The CDR3 nucleotides read TGTGCCAGCAGGCGGTCATTAAGCGGTTCCACAGATACGCAGTATTTT. Translated, it gives CASRRSLSGSTDTQYF.

This clonotype was counted at least ten times. The chain couples TRBV5-5 to TRBJ2-7; D not resolved. The CDR3 covers 14 residues. V was clipped by 2 bases and J by 6 bases, with 15 bases between them. Looked up from germline, CDR1 is SGHKS and CDR2 is YYEKEE (reference sequence). The CDR3 nucleotides read TGTGCCAGCAGCTTTGGGGTAGGAACGGCCGAGCAGTACTTC. Protein: CASSFGVGTAEQYF.

The chain combines TRBV6-1 with TRBJ2-1, with a possible D match to TRBD1 (6 bases). This CDR3 has 12 amino acids. CDR1 is MNHNS, CDR2 SASEGT, per germline. Trimming shortened V by 7 bases and J by 9 bases, and 13 bases separated the two germline ends. This chain's CDR3 is CASTTTGIEQFF. Written as DNA, the CDR3 is TGTGCCAGCACCACTACAGGGATTGAGCAGTTCTTC.

This clonotype occurred many times. The chain recombines TRBV7-8 with TRBJ2-1; maybe TRBD2 (8 bases). With 2 bases removed from V and 9 bases from J, the gap between germline ends came to 20 bases. The CDR3 extends over 16 amino acids. Germline V gene lookup returns CDR1 SGHVS and CDR2 FQNEAQ. The CDR3 bases are TGTGCCAGCAGCTTATCAACTAGCGGCTCAGGGGGTGAGCAGTTCTTC. Translating it yields CASSLSTSGSGGEQFF.

The rearrangement links TRBV7-3 to TRBJ2-3; possible D gene TRBD2, 5 bases. The CDR3 spans 15 residues. The ends were cut back, 2 bases at V and 2 bases at J, with 11 bases in the middle. Looked up from germline, CDR1 is SGHTA and CDR2 is FQGTGA. The CDR3 DNA reads as TGTGCCAGCAGCTTACCTGTTAGCGACACAGATACGCAGTATTTT. This gives the protein CASSLPVSDTDTQYF.

The table lists this clonotype with many counts. The chain has TRBV12-3 or TRBV12-4 and TRBJ1-2; D not certain. The CDR3 sequence is 14 residues long. V was trimmed by 2 bases and J by 5 bases, leaving 12 bases between them. The CDR3 region has the DNA TGTGCCAGCAGTTTAAGCGCAGGAGAGTATGGCTACACCTTC. Amino acid sequence: CASSLSAGEYGYTF.

Many counts were recorded for this clonotype. This chain links TRBV6-6 with TRBJ2-5; D is unresolved. This CDR3 comprises 11 residues. Deletions cut 2 bases from V and 5 bases from J, with 3 bases between. The germline V gene has CDR1 MNHNY and CDR2 SVGAGI (reference sequence). CDR3 DNA sequence: TGTGCCAGCAGTTACGGGGAGACCCAGTACTTC. Translation: CASSYGETQYF.

The chain is built from TRBV27 and TRBJ2-7, with D possibly matching TRBD2 (6 bases). Trimming removed 5 bases from V and 3 bases from J, with 14 bases in between. CDR1 MNHEY and CDR2 SMNVEV come from the germline V gene (reference sequence). CDR3 length equals 14 residues. For the CDR3, the DNA is TGTGCCAGCAGTCATCGGGACGGGGGCTACGAGCAGTACTTC. Amino acids: CASSHRDGGYEQYF.

The chain has TRBV20-1 and TRBJ2-1; D may be TRBD1 or TRBD2 (6 bases each). The length of the CDR3 is 14 residues. Trimming removed 5 bases at V and 8 bases at J, with 19 bases between. From germline, CDR1 is DFQATT and CDR2 SNEGSKA (reference sequence). The CDR3 DNA is TGCAGTGCTTGGAGGGGGTTAGGGCAAGATGAGCAGTTCTTC. Amino acids: CSAWRGLGQDEQFF.

The V call is TRBV18, the J call TRBJ2-6, with TRBD1 matching 8 bases. V dropped 2 bases and J dropped 0; count of bases not matched to a gene: 3. CDR1 is KGHSH, CDR2 LQKENI, per germline. This CDR3 comprises 17 residues. CDR3: CASSPGTGLSGANVLTF. CDR3 coding DNA: TGTGCCAGCTCACCAGGGACAGGCCTCTCTGGGGCCAACGTCCTGACTTTC.